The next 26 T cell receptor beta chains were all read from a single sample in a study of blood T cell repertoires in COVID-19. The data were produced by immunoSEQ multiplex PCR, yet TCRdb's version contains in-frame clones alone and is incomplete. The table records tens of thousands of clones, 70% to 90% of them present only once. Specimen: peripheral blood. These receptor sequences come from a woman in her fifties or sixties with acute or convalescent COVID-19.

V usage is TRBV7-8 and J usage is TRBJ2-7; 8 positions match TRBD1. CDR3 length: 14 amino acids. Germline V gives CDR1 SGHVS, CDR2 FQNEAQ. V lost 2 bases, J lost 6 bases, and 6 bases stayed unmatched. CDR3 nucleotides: TGTGCCAGCAGCTTAACCCTGGACAGGGCCGAGCAGTACGTC. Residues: CASSLTLDRAEQYV.

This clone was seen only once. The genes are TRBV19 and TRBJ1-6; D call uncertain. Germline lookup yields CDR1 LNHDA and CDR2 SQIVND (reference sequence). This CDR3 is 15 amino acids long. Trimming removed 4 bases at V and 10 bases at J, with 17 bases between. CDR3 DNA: TGTGCCAGTAGTACGGGTCTTGTAGGAGGATCACCCCTCCACTTT. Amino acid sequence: CASSTGLVGGSPLHF.

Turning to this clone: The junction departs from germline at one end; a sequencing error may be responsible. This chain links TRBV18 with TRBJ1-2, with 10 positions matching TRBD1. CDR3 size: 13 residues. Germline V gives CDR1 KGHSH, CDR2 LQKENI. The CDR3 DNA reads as TGTGCCAGCTCACCCGGGACAGGGGCACCCTTAGGCTTC. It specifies CASSPGTGAPLGF.

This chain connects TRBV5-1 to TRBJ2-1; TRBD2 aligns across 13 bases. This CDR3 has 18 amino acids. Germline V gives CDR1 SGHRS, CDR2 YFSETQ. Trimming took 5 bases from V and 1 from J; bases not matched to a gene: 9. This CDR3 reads CASSTTGLAGVSYNEQFF. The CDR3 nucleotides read TGCGCCAGCAGTACGACTGGACTAGCGGGGGTGTCCTACAATGAGCAGTTCTTC.

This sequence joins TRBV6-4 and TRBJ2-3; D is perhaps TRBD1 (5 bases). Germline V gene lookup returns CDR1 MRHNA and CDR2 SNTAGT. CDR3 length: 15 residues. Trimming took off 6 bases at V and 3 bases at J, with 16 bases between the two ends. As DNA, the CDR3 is TGTGCCAGCAGCCACAGACTTACAGGAACAGATACGCAGTATTTT. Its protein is CASSHRLTGTDTQYF.

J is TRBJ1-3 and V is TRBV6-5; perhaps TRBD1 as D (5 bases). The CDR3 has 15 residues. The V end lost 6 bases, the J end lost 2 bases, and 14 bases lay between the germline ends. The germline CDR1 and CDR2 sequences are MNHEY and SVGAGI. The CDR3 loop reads CASSPYRSPGNTIYF. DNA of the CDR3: TGTGCCAGCAGCCCCTACAGGTCCCCTGGAAACACCATATATTTT.

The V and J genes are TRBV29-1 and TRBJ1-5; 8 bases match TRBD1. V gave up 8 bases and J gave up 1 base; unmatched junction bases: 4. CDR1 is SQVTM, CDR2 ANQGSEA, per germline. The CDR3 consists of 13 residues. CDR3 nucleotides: TGCAGCATAAGGACAGGGAGCAATCAGCCCCAGCATTTT. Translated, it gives CSIRTGSNQPQHF.

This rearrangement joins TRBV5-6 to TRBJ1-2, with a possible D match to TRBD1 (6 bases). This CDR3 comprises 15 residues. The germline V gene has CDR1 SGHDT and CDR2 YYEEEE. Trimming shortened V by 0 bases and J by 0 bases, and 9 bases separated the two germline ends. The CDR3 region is CASSLATGPNYGYTF. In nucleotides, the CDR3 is TGTGCCAGCAGCTTGGCGACAGGCCCTAACTATGGCTACACCTTC.

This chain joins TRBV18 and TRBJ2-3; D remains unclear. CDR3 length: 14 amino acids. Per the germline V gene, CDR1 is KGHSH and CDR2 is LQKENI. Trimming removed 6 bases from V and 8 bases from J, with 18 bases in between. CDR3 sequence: CASSRQAPVSTQYF. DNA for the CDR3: TGTGCCAGCTCCCGCCAAGCCCCGGTCTCTACGCAGTATTTT.

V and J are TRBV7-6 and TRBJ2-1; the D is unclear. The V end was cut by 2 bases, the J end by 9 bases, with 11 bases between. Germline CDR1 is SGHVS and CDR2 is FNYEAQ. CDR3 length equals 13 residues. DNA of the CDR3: TGTGCCAGCAGCTTAAGTTCACGAGGTGAGCAGTTCTTC. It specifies CASSLSSRGEQFF.

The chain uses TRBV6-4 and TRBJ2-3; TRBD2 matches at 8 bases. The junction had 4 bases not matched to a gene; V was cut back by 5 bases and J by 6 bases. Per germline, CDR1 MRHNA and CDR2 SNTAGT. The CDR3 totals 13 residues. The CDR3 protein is CASSREGGDTQYF. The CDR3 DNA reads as TGTGCCAGCAGTCGGGAGGGAGGGGATACGCAGTATTTT.

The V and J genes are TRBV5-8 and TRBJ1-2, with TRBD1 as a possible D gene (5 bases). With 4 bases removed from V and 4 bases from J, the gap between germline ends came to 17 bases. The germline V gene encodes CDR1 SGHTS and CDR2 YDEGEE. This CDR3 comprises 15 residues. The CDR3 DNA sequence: TGTGCCAGCAGCCCCGACAGAAGAAAATTCTATGGCTACACCTTC. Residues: CASSPDRRKFYGYTF.

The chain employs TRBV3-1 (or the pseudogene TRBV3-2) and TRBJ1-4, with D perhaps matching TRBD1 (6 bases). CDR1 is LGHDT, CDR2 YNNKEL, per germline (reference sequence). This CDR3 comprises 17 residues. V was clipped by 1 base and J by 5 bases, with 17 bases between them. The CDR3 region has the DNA TGTGCCAGCAGCCAAGTTGTTAGGGGGATCGAGAATGAAAAACTGTTTTTT. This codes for CASSQVVRGIENEKLFF.

The CDR3 region has the DNA TGTGCCAGTAGTCTCAGACAGGGATCGGGGGCCAACGTCCTGACTTTC. This codes for CASSLRQGSGANVLTF. V and J are TRBV19 and TRBJ2-6; 7 bases are shared with TRBD1. V was clipped by 5 bases and J by 4 bases; unmatched bases: 8. The CDR3 extends over 16 amino acids. The germline V gene has CDR1 LNHDA and CDR2 SQIVND (reference sequence).

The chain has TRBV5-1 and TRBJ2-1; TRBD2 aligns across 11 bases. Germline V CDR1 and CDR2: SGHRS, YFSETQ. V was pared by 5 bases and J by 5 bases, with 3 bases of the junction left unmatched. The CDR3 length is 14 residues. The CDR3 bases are TGCGCCAGCAGTTTAGCGGGGGGGCACAATGAGCAGTTCTTC. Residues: CASSLAGGHNEQFF. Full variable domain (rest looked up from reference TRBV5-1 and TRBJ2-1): KAGVTQTPRYLIKTRGQQVTLSCSPISGHRSVSWYQQTPGQGLQFLFEYFSETQRNKGNFPGRFSGRQFSNSRSEMNVSTLELGDSALYLCASSLAGGHNEQFFGPGTRLTVL.

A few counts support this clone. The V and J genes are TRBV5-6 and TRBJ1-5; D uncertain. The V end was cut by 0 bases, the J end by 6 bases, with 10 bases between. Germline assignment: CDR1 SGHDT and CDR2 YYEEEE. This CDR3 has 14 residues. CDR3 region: CASSLGQEGQPQHF. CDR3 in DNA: TGTGCCAGCAGCTTGGGCCAGGAAGGTCAGCCCCAGCATTTT.

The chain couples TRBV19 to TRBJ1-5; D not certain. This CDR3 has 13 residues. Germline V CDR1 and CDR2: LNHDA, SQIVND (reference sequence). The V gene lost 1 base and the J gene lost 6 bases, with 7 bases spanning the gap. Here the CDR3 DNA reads TGTGCCAGTAGTATAGGAATCGGTCAGCCCCAGCATTTT. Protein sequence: CASSIGIGQPQHF.

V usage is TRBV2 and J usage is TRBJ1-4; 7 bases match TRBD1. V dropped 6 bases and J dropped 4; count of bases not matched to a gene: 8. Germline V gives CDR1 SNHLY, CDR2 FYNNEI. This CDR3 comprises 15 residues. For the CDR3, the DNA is TGTGCCAGCAGCCTATTCCAGGGGGGTAATGAAAAACTGTTTTTT. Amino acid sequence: CASSLFQGGNEKLFF.

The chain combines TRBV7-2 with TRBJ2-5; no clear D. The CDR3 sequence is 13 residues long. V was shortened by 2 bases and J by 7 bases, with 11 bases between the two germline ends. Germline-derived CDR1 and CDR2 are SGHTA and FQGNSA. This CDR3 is CASSLTLMATQYF. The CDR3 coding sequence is TGTGCCAGCAGCTTAACCTTGATGGCGACCCAGTACTTC.

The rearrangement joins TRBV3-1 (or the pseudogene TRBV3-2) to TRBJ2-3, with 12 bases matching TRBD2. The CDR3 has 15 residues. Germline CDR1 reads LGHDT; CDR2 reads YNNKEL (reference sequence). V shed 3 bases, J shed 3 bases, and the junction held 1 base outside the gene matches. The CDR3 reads CASSHLAGGTDTQYF. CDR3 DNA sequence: TGTGCCAGCAGCCACCTAGCGGGGGGGACAGATACGCAGTATTTT.

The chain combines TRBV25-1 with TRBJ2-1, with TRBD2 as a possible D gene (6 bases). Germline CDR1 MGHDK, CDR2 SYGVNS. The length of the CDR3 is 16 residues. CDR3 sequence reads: CVSIAHREPPYNEQFF. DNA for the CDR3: TGTGTTAGCATAGCGCACCGGGAGCCCCCCTACAATGAGCAGTTCTTC.

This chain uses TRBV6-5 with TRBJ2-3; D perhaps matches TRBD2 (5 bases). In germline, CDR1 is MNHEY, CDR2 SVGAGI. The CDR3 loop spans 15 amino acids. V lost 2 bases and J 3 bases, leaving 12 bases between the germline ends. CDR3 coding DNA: TGTGCCAGCAGTTACCTCGGACTGGGTACAGATACGCAGTATTTT. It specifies CASSYLGLGTDTQYF.

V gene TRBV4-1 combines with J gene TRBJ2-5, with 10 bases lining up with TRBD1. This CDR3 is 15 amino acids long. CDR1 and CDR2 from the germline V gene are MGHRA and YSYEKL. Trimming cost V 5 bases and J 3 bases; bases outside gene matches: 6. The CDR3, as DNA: TGCGCCAGCAGCGCTGATGGGACAGGGGAAGAGACCCAGTACTTC. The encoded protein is CASSADGTGEETQYF.

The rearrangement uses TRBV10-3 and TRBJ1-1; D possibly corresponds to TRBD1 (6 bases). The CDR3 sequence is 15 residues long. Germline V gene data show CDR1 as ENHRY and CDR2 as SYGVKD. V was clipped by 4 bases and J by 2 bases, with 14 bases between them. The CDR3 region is CAISGGQGINTEAFF. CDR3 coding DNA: TGTGCCATCAGTGGGGGGCAGGGTATAAACACTGAAGCTTTCTTT.

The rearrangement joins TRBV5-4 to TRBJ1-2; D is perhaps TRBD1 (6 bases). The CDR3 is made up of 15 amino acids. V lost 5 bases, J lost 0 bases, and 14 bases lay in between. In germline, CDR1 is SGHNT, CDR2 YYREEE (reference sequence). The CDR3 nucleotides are TGTGCCAGCAGTTCTGACAGGCCGCCTAACTATGGCTACACCTTC. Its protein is CASSSDRPPNYGYTF.

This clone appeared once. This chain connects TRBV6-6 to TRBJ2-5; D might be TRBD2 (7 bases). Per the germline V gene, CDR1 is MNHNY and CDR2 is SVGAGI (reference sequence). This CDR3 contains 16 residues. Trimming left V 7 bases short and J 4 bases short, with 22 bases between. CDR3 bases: TGTGCCAGCACCCCAATGGGGGGGGGCTTGGGAGAGACCCAGTACTTC. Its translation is CASTPMGGGLGETQYF.